This paragraph reports one TCR beta chain. The antigen remains unidentified. These data belong to a study of early T cells in non-severe SARS-CoV-2 infection. The CDR3 is 14 amino acids. Trimming removed 4 bases from V and 4 bases from J; junction bases left unmatched: 0. Germline CDR1 is MRHNA and CDR2 is SNTAGT. Study conclusions and caveats: The VDJdb matching leaned toward anti-spike CD8 responses and overlooked private and CD4 specificities.

Unique molecular identifiers were affixed to single, distinct cDNA molecules. TCRdb recomputed calls from the 5' RACE reads with MiXCR, one row per CDR3 protein. The sample consists of more than 35,000 distinct CDR3 sequences, about 6.3% of them appearing once. The sequence derives from an adult who was a healthcare worker with PCR-confirmed SARS-CoV-2 infection or an uninfected control (not recorded which). Sequencing was performed on whole blood. The J gene is TRBJ2-2, the V gene TRBV6-4; 10 bases agree with TRBD2. The CDR3 spells CASSASGSTGELFF. In DNA form, the CDR3 reads TGTGCCAGCAGTGCTAGCGGGAGCACCGGGGAGCTGTTTTTT.